This T cell receptor (beta chain) was identified in a study of CD4 T cells in relation to SARS-CoV-2 and coronaviruses. The unexposed donors gave CD4+ T cells in about 2010-2019, prior to COVID-19. The assay was immunoSEQ multiplex PCR, and TCRdb's table has in-frame clones only and misses some. The data show some 65,000 clones, with around 87% seen just once and over 1.5% held by the top ten. This CDR3 comprises 13 residues. Per germline, CDR1 MNHNS and CDR2 SASEGT. V was clipped by 2 bases and J by 5 bases, with 9 bases between them. Material for sequencing was memory CD4+ T cells from PBMCs. The chain links TRBV6-1 to TRBJ1-1; TRBD1 might be the D (5 bases). The clonotype was recovered from a human donor in good health. CDR3 sequence (DNA): TGTGCCAGCAGTGAACGGGGGAGTACTGAAGCTTTCTTT. It codes for CASSERGSTEAFF.